Following are 17 T cell receptor beta chains from one sample sequenced in a study of response to subunit inactivated influenza vaccine. One entry per CDR3 protein results from TCRdb running MiXCR on the RT-PCR reads. The sample records roughly 570,000 distinct CDR3 sequences, over 10% being singletons. This specimen consisted of PBMCs from blood, obtained 45 days after vaccination. Receptors were obtained from a man aged 50 to 59 who received an inactivated influenza vaccine.

The chain uses TRBV3-1 and TRBJ1-2, with no clear D. The ends were cut back, 1 base at V and 3 bases at J, with 6 bases in the middle. CDR1 and CDR2 (germline): LGHDT, YNNKEL (reference sequence). This CDR3 comprises 13 residues. This chain's CDR3 is CASSQVVHYGYTF. For the CDR3, the DNA is TGTGCCAGCAGCCAAGTTGTGCACTATGGCTACACCTTC.

This clonotype was recorded at least ten times. The gene calls are TRBV10-3 and TRBJ2-5, with a weak D call TRBD1 (6 bases). The CDR3 has 14 amino acids. Per the germline V gene, CDR1 is ENHRY and CDR2 is SYGVKD. Trimming stripped 2 bases from V and 5 bases from J, with 12 bases between. The CDR3 protein is CAISETRGGETQYF. CDR3 DNA sequence: TGTGCCATCAGTGAGACCAGGGGTGGGGAGACCCAGTACTTC.

This clonotype was recorded a few times. V gene TRBV15 combines with J gene TRBJ2-7, with 7 bases identical to TRBD1. CDR3 length: 15 residues. With 1 base clipped from V and 1 base from J, the junction kept 4 bases outside the gene matches. Germline V gives CDR1 LNHNV, CDR2 YYDKDF (reference sequence). The CDR3 spells CATSRADRVSYEQYF. The CDR3, as DNA: TGTGCCACCAGCAGAGCAGACAGGGTATCCTACGAGCAGTACTTC. The whole variable domain, remainder taken from reference TRBV15 and TRBJ2-7, is DAMVIQNPRYQVTQFGKPVTLSCSQTLNHNVMYWYQQKSSQAPKLLFHYYDKDFNNEADTPDNFQSRRPNTSFCFLDIRSPGLGDTAMYLCATSRADRVSYEQYFGPGTRLTVT.

The CDR3 spells CASSLGASGVYEQFF. In nucleotides, the CDR3 is TGCGCCAGCAGCTTGGGGGCTAGCGGGGTCTATGAGCAGTTCTTC. V gene TRBV5-1 combines with J gene TRBJ2-1; 9 bases fit TRBD2. CDR1 SGHRS and CDR2 YFSETQ come from the germline V gene. Trimming took 0 bases from V and 8 from J; bases not matched to a gene: 6. This CDR3 is 15 amino acids long.

The rearrangement uses TRBV4-2 and TRBJ1-1; D call uncertain. V was cut by 6 bases and J by 0 bases, with 14 bases left in between. The germline CDR1 and CDR2 sequences are LGHNA and YNFKEQ. CDR3 size: 15 residues. CDR3 sequence (DNA): TGTGCCAGCAGGACAACCGGGCGACTGAACACTGAAGCTTTCTTT. Translation gives CASRTTGRLNTEAFF.

The chain uses TRBV6-5 and TRBJ2-7, with D possibly matching TRBD2 (5 bases). CDR1 and CDR2 (germline): MNHEY, SVGAGI. V dropped 5 bases and J dropped 0 bases, with 14 bases sitting between them. The CDR3 contains 15 residues. CDR3 protein: CASSTASGYSYEQYF. DNA of the CDR3: TGTGCCAGCAGTACTGCTTCGGGGTACTCCTACGAGCAGTACTTC.

A few counts support this clonotype. The J gene is TRBJ1-5, the V gene TRBV20-1; a possible D gene is TRBD1 (6 bases). CDR3 length equals 14 residues. With 5 bases removed from V and 7 bases from J, the gap between germline ends came to 18 bases. CDR1 is DFQATT, CDR2 SNEGSKA, per germline (reference sequence). The CDR3 protein is CSASAGGGDQPQHF. DNA of the CDR3: TGCAGTGCTTCCGCCGGAGGGGGTGACCAGCCCCAGCATTTT.

Regarding this clonotype: This may come from a read error, since a much larger clone is one base off. This chain links TRBV6-5 with TRBJ2-3, with TRBD2 matching 7 bases. The CDR3 runs 18 residues. Germline trimming cut 0 bases from V and 6 bases from J; bases unmatched to any gene: 15. Germline CDR1 MNHEY, CDR2 SVGAGI. The CDR3 DNA follows: TGTGCCAGCAGTTACTCAGCCGCACTAGCGTGGGGCAGGGATACGCAGTATTTT. Translating it yields CASSYSAALAWGRDTQYF.

This clonotype showed up many times. This chain uses TRBV7-6 with TRBJ1-2; D unresolved. The CDR3 runs 13 residues. Germline-derived CDR1 and CDR2 are SGHVS and FNYEAQ. V gave up 5 bases and J gave up 8 bases, with 15 bases separating them. CDR3 in DNA: TGTGCCAGCAGCCAGACTGCAATGGGGGGCTACACCTTC. Its protein product is CASSQTAMGGYTF.

In this sample, this clonotype turned up a few times. The rearrangement joins TRBV6-1 to TRBJ2-3; D is possibly TRBD2 (5 bases). CDR1 is MNHNS and CDR2 is SASEGT in the germline V gene. Trimming removed 4 bases from V and 8 bases from J, with 19 bases in between. There are 15 residues in the CDR3. CDR3 nucleotide sequence: TGTGCCAGCAGTGCCTTAAGATGGGAGAGGGCTACGCAGTATTTT. This sequence encodes CASSALRWERATQYF.

This clonotype was seen a handful of times. V gene TRBV5-1 combines with J gene TRBJ2-7; TRBD2 aligns across 8 bases. The V segment lost 0 bases and the J segment 3 bases; nucleotides outside the gene matches: 11. The germline gives CDR1 SGHRS, CDR2 YFSETQ. The CDR3 length is 17 residues. The CDR3 loop reads CASSLAAGGVSIYEQYF. Here the CDR3 DNA reads TGCGCCAGCAGCTTGGCCGCGGGGGGCGTCTCTATCTACGAGCAGTACTTC. The full variable domain, with the rest looked up from reference TRBV5-1 and TRBJ2-7, is KAGVTQTPRYLIKTRGQQVTLSCSPISGHRSVSWYQQTPGQGLQFLFEYFSETQRNKGNFPGRFSGRQFSNSRSEMNVSTLELGDSALYLCASSLAAGGVSIYEQYFGPGTRLTVT.

This clonotype turned up a few times. V gene TRBV14 combines with J gene TRBJ2-1; TRBD2 aligns across 9 bases. The germline CDR1 and CDR2 sequences are SGHDN and FVKESK. The CDR3 has 18 residues. Trimming cost V 4 bases and J 3 bases; bases outside gene matches: 13. CDR3 sequence: CASSPWNSGRLYYNEQFF. As DNA, the CDR3 is TGTGCCAGCAGCCCGTGGAATAGCGGGAGACTTTACTACAATGAGCAGTTCTTC.

Worth noting for this clonotype: A much larger clonotype is one base distant, so this may be a read error. Because the CDR3 is missing its conserved closing phenylalanine or tryptophan, this is likely a read error. The V and J genes are TRBV2 and TRBJ1-5, with D hard to call. The V and J ends lost 5 bases and 2 bases respectively, with 7 bases between them. The germline gives CDR1 SNHLY, CDR2 FYNNEI. The CDR3 covers 13 residues. The CDR3 reads CASSSEGNQPQHL. CDR3 sequence (DNA): TGTGCCAGCAGTTCAGAGGGCAATCAGCCCCAGCATCTT.

V and J are TRBV20-1 and TRBJ1-5; a weak D match, TRBD1 (5 bases). Deletions cut 1 base from V and 3 bases from J, with 10 bases between. CDR1 is DFQATT, CDR2 SNEGSKA, per germline (reference sequence). The CDR3 is 14 residues long. The DNA of the CDR3 is TGCAGTGCTAGAGGGGGGTCGGACAATCAGCCCCAGCATTTT. Protein: CSARGGSDNQPQHF.

The sample holds many counts of this clonotype. This sequence joins TRBV15 and TRBJ1-5; D gene unclear. Per the germline V gene, CDR1 is LNHNV and CDR2 is YYDKDF (reference sequence). Deletions cut 6 bases from V and 4 bases from J, with 7 bases between. The CDR3 is 12 amino acids. In DNA, the CDR3 is TGTGCCACCAGTTCCTTGAATCAGCCCCAGCATTTT. This encodes CATSSLNQPQHF.

The CDR3 sequence is CASSLAVSTDTQYF. CDR3 coding DNA: TGCGCCAGCAGCTTGGCTGTCAGCACAGATACGCAGTATTTT. The J gene is TRBJ2-3, the V gene TRBV5-1; D gene unclear. Trimming shortened V by 0 bases and J by 0 bases, and 5 bases separated the two germline ends. This CDR3 contains 14 residues. Germline CDR1 is SGHRS and CDR2 is YFSETQ.

The chain couples TRBV9 to TRBJ2-1, with 13 bases lining up with TRBD2. Per germline, CDR1 SGDLS and CDR2 YYNGEE. V trimming: 0 bases; J trimming: 6 bases; junction bases outside the gene matches: 6. The CDR3 loop spans 17 amino acids. This chain's CDR3 is CASSVGGTSGAINEQFF. Written as DNA, the CDR3 is TGTGCCAGCAGCGTAGGTGGGACTAGCGGGGCTATCAATGAGCAGTTCTTC.